The entry that follows covers one T cell receptor beta chain sequence. The data belong to a study of patients and donors after allogeneic stem cell transplantation. The V gene's germline CDR1 is SGHRS and CDR2 YFSETQ. The CDR3 contains 11 residues. V shed 5 bases and J shed 5 bases, with 8 bases lying between them. TCRdb analysed the RT-PCR reads with MiXCR anew, one entry per CDR3 protein. Among roughly 12,000 distinct CDR3 sequences listed, around 25% were seen once. This clonotype was obtained from a human donor who was either an allogeneic HSCT recipient or a stem cell or donor lymphocyte infusion donor (not recorded which). It is not recorded whose cells these are; they may come from a transplant donor. The chain couples TRBV5-1 to TRBJ2-7, with no clear D. Sequencing was performed on blood, either unsorted or a sorted T cell fraction (not recorded which). CDR3 protein: CASRSVHEQYF. CDR3 coding DNA: TGCGCCAGCAGATCCGTCCACGAGCAGTACTTC.